This T cell receptor beta chain was sequenced in a study of blood T cell repertoires in COVID-19. Study summary: COVID-19 samples, acute and convalescent, were from the United States, Italy and Spain. The analysed material was cDNA or gDNA that came from T cells, B-cell-depleted T cells, or PBMCs.

Under the authors' procedure: Amplification of reference gene primers was used by the study to estimate nucleated cell counts. Only in-frame clones appear in the TCRdb table, and some are missing; sequencing was by immunoSEQ multiplex PCR. V, J and clone size are taken as reported in that table, and D and trimming were inferred from the DNA itself. The table shows fewer than 200,000 clones, with 65% to 90% occurring only once. Trimming took 5 bases from V and 3 from J; bases not matched to a gene: 3. The CDR3 runs 14 residues. Germline lookup yields CDR1 SGHTA and CDR2 FQGNSA. Sequencing was performed on peripheral blood. This TCR came from a man in his fifties with active or convalescent COVID-19. The rearrangement uses TRBV7-2 and TRBJ2-2; TRBD2 aligns across 7 bases. The CDR3 is CASSLGGYTGELFF. The CDR3, as DNA: TGTGCCAGCAGCCTGGGGGGGTACACCGGGGAGCTGTTTTTT.